Each of the 17 T cell receptor beta chains below was sequenced from the same sample in a study of Graves' ophthalmopathy and Graves' hyperthyroidism. Amplification targeted the TCR beta CDR3 regions, with RNA transcripts as the source material. RT-PCR in the first round used HTBI primers; a second-round multiplex PCR followed. TCRdb reanalysed the multiplex PCR reads using MiXCR and keeps one entry per CDR3 protein. This sample has 620,000 or so distinct CDR3 sequences, with 22% found just once. The specimen was peripheral blood. The receptors come from a woman aged 18-30 years with stable Graves' hyperthyroidism. Some clones in this sample may be carry-over from other donors' samples.

This clonotype was seen a few times. The rearrangement links TRBV5-1 to TRBJ1-6; D is ambiguous. The CDR3 is 13 amino acids. Germline CDR1 and CDR2: SGHRS and YFSETQ. V shed 3 bases and J shed 8 bases, with 9 bases lying between them. CDR3 region: CASSSGGDSPLHF. The DNA for the CDR3 is TGCGCCAGCAGCTCGGGTGGGGATTCACCCCTCCACTTT.

V and J are TRBV6-2 or TRBV6-3 and TRBJ1-5; weak D call: TRBD1 (6 bases). CDR1 and CDR2 (germline): MNHEY, SVGEGT. Deletions cut 6 bases from V and 6 bases from J, with 12 bases between. This CDR3 has 13 amino acids. The chain's CDR3 is CASSARGVQPQHF. The CDR3 DNA reads TGTGCCAGCAGCGCCAGGGGCGTTCAGCCCCAGCATTTT.

This clonotype was detected ten times or more. V and J are TRBV2 and TRBJ1-2; 12 nucleotides align to TRBD1. The CDR3 runs to 16 residues. Germline trimming cut 6 bases from V and 5 bases from J; bases unmatched to any gene: 10. Germline-derived CDR1 and CDR2 are SNHLY and FYNNEI. CDR3 region: CASSQTGQGARYGYTF. CDR3 nucleotides: TGTGCCAGCAGCCAAACGGGACAGGGGGCGCGATATGGCTACACCTTC.

This clonotype was counted at least ten times. This chain connects TRBV12-5 to TRBJ2-7, with 7 bases matching TRBD1. The CDR3 loop spans 14 amino acids. The ends lost 5 bases at V and 1 base at J; junction bases unmatched: 5. The germline CDR1 and CDR2 sequences are LGHNT and FRNRAP. The CDR3 reads CASGPGDSSYEQYF. For the CDR3, the DNA is TGTGCTAGTGGTCCCGGGGACAGTTCCTACGAGCAGTACTTC.

The chain recombines TRBV5-1 with TRBJ1-3; D is possibly TRBD1 (6 bases). The V gene lost 4 bases and the J gene lost 1 base, with 12 bases spanning the gap. Germline V gene lookup returns CDR1 SGHRS and CDR2 YFSETQ. The CDR3 consists of 15 residues. CDR3 DNA: TGCGCCAGCAGCCTGGGGACAACTTCTGGAAACACCATATATTTT. Translation gives CASSLGTTSGNTIYF.

This chain joins TRBV29-1 and TRBJ1-2; D gene ambiguous. This CDR3 comprises 13 residues. V was trimmed by 6 bases and J by 8 bases, leaving 19 bases between them. Germline lookup yields CDR1 SQVTM and CDR2 ANQGSEA. CDR3 loop: CSVERGGWGGYTF. CDR3 in DNA: TGCAGCGTCGAACGAGGCGGGTGGGGAGGCTACACCTTC.

The table lists this clonotype with many counts. J is TRBJ1-2 and V is TRBV7-2, with D maybe TRBD1 (5 bases). This CDR3 comprises 15 residues. Trimming took off 1 base at V and 1 base at J, with 10 bases between the two ends. Germline V CDR1 and CDR2: SGHTA, FQGNSA. The CDR3 DNA sequence: TGTGCCAGCAGCTTAGGGGAGGGGCTTAACTATGGCTACACCTTC. It translates to CASSLGEGLNYGYTF. Variable domain in full (rest from reference TRBV7-2 and TRBJ1-2): GAGVSQSPSNKVTEKGKDVELRCDPISGHTALYWYRQSLGQGLEFLIYFQGNSAPDKSGLPSDRFSAERTGGSVSTLTIQRTQQEDSAVYLCASSLGEGLNYGYTFGSGTRLTVV.

The chain carries TRBV20-1 and TRBJ2-7; a weak D match, TRBD2 (5 bases). Germline V lookup: CDR1 DFQATT, CDR2 SNEGSKA (reference sequence). V lost 1 base, J lost 4 bases, and 14 bases lay in between. CDR3 length equals 14 residues. In DNA, the CDR3 is TGCAGTGCTAGAGCCACCTCTGGGGAGTACGAGCAGTACTTC. This codes for CSARATSGEYEQYF.

This clonotype was counted many times. This chain joins TRBV28 and TRBJ1-1, with D possibly TRBD1 on 6 matching bases. Germline-derived CDR1 and CDR2 are MDHEN and SYDVKM. Between the trimmed V and J ends, which lost 3 bases and 6 bases, there was a span of 20 bases. This CDR3 has 16 residues. This chain's CDR3 is CASSFVFHRERPEAFF. For the CDR3, the DNA is TGTGCCAGCAGTTTCGTGTTTCACAGGGAAAGGCCTGAAGCTTTCTTT.

J is TRBJ1-5 and V is TRBV6-1; D unclear. This CDR3 has 18 residues. Trimming removed 6 bases from V and 0 bases from J, with 21 bases in between. Germline CDR1 is MNHNS and CDR2 is SASEGT. The CDR3 reads CASRKQRLKFPSNQPQHF. The CDR3 nucleotides are TGTGCCAGCAGGAAACAGAGGCTAAAATTCCCTAGCAATCAGCCCCAGCATTTT.

This clonotype was observed once. The rearrangement links TRBV19 to TRBJ1-5; weak D call: TRBD1 (6 bases). Between the trimmed V and J ends, which lost 1 base and 4 bases, there was a span of 8 bases. CDR3 size: 14 residues. The germline CDR1 and CDR2 sequences are LNHDA and SQIVND (reference sequence). CDR3 sequence reads: CASSIAGQNQPQHF. CDR3 nucleotide sequence: TGTGCCAGTAGTATAGCCGGACAGAATCAGCCCCAGCATTTT.

The chain is built from TRBV28 and TRBJ1-1; tentative D call: TRBD1 (6 bases). V lost 5 bases to trimming and J lost 1 base, with 17 bases between them. The CDR3 totals 16 residues. In germline, CDR1 is MDHEN, CDR2 SYDVKM. This chain's CDR3 is CASSNGPGTTNTEAFF. CDR3 nucleotides: TGTGCCAGCAGTAATGGCCCCGGGACAACGAACACTGAAGCTTTCTTT.

This clonotype was detected many times. The chain recombines TRBV6-4 with TRBJ2-3, with 12 nucleotides matching TRBD2. Germline CDR1 reads MRHNA; CDR2 reads SNTAGT. CDR3 length: 18 residues. Trimming removed 5 bases from V and 0 bases from J; junction bases left unmatched: 9. CDR3 sequence: CASSPTSGSRGSTDTQYF. Written as DNA, the CDR3 is TGTGCCAGCAGTCCGACTAGCGGGAGTCGTGGTAGCACAGATACGCAGTATTTT.

This clonotype was counted ten times or more. The V call is TRBV12-3 or TRBV12-4, the J call TRBJ2-6; D ambiguous. This CDR3 spans 16 amino acids. Trimming took 5 bases from V and 0 from J, leaving 11 bases between them. This CDR3 is CASSQSVSSGANVLTF. The CDR3 region has the DNA TGTGCCAGCAGTCAAAGCGTAAGCTCTGGGGCCAACGTCCTGACTTTC.

This clonotype was counted ten times or more. V is TRBV4-1 and J is TRBJ1-5; D gene uncertain. Between the trimmed V and J ends, which lost 4 bases and 1 base, there was a span of 8 bases. CDR1 is MGHRA, CDR2 YSYEKL, per germline. The CDR3 totals 14 residues. The CDR3: CASSLDPSNQPQHF. For the CDR3, the DNA is TGCGCCAGCAGCCTCGACCCGAGCAATCAGCCCCAGCATTTT.

This clonotype was seen once. V usage is TRBV30 and J usage is TRBJ1-5; D gene uncertain. Germline V lookup: CDR1 GTSNPN, CDR2 SVGIG (reference sequence). The CDR3 sequence is 12 residues long. The ends were cut back, 3 bases at V and 5 bases at J, with 8 bases in the middle. CDR3: CAWSYSDQPQHF. CDR3 sequence (DNA): TGTGCCTGGAGCTACAGTGATCAGCCCCAGCATTTT.

Concerning this clonotype: A much larger clone differs from this one at a single base, so this may be a read error. The rearrangement links TRBV30 to TRBJ1-1, with TRBD1 as a possible D gene (5 bases). The germline V gene encodes CDR1 GTSNPN and CDR2 SVGIG (reference sequence). This CDR3 has 12 residues. The CDR3 spells CAWTRGWTEACF. The DNA for the CDR3 is TGTGCCTGGACTAGGGGTTGGACTGAAGCTTGCTTT.